These 30 T cell receptor beta chains originate from one sample sequenced in a study of CD8+ T cells in alopecia areata. Treatment given: oral pan-JAK inhibitor, 5-10 mg twice daily. Extraction of RNA preceded its reverse transcription into cDNA, which served as the sequencing template. Method: immunoSEQ multiplex PCR; TCRdb's copy keeps in-frame clones and lacks some. The table has fewer than 150,000 clones, roughly four fifths seen once. This sample comprised CD8+ T cells sorted from blood, obtained at week 4, from a patient treated with tofacitinib. These receptors all come from a human donor with alopecia areata.

The chain joins TRBV11-3 to TRBJ2-7; 10 bases align to TRBD1. CDR3 length equals 15 residues. Losses at the gene ends were 4 bases for V and 4 bases for J; bases not matched to a gene: 7. Germline CDR1 SGHNT, CDR2 YENEEA. The DNA of the CDR3 is TGTGCCAGCAGCTGGGGACAGGGGAAGTCGTACGAGCAGTACTTC. It is translated as CASSWGQGKSYEQYF. Variable domain in full (rest from reference TRBV11-3 and TRBJ2-7): EAGVVQSPRYKIIEKKQPVAFWCNPISGHNTLYWYLQNLGQGPELLIRYENEEAVDDSQLPKDRFSAERLKGVDSTLKIQPAELGDSAVYLCASSWGQGKSYEQYFGPGTRLTVT.

This chain connects TRBV7-3 to TRBJ2-3, with no clear D. The V end lost 1 base, the J end lost 2 bases, and 22 bases lay between the germline ends. Germline CDR1 reads SGHTA; CDR2 reads FQGTGA. There are 19 residues in the CDR3. DNA for the CDR3: TGTGCCAGCAGCTTAAGATCGAGAGGACCTATGAAGTCCACAGATACGCAGTATTTT. It specifies CASSLRSRGPMKSTDTQYF.

The chain uses TRBV6-5 and TRBJ1-4; perhaps TRBD1 as D (5 bases). CDR1 and CDR2 from the germline V gene are MNHEY and SVGAGI. The CDR3 contains 16 residues. V lost 0 bases and J lost 0, with 8 bases in between. The CDR3 region has the DNA TGTGCCAGCAGTTACTCGTGGACAACAACTAATGAAAAACTGTTTTTT. The encoded protein is CASSYSWTTTNEKLFF.

This rearrangement joins TRBV9 to TRBJ2-1; 11 bases align to TRBD2. Germline CDR1 SGDLS, CDR2 YYNGEE. J gave up 0 bases and V 5 bases, and 13 bases lay outside the gene matches. The CDR3 contains 19 residues. CDR3 amino acids: CASSPGASGGSSSYNEQFF. CDR3 bases: TGTGCCAGCAGTCCCGGGGCTAGCGGGGGGTCAAGCTCCTACAATGAGCAGTTCTTC.

The chain has TRBV5-1 and TRBJ2-4; D ambiguous. The CDR3 loop spans 15 amino acids. Deletions cut 2 bases from V and 1 base from J, with 10 bases between. In germline, CDR1 is SGHRS, CDR2 YFSETQ. The DNA for the CDR3 is TGCGCCAGCAGCTTTGGGGTGGGGGCCAAAAACATTCAGTACTTC. It encodes CASSFGVGAKNIQYF. The full variable domain, in which reference TRBV5-1 and TRBJ2-4 provide the parts outside the CDR3, is KAGVTQTPRYLIKTRGQQVTLSCSPISGHRSVSWYQQTPGQGLQFLFEYFSETQRNKGNFPGRFSGRQFSNSRSEMNVSTLELGDSALYLCASSFGVGAKNIQYFGAGTRLSVL.

The genes are TRBV29-1 and TRBJ2-5; 7 nucleotides line up with TRBD2. After removal of 2 bases from V and 4 bases from J, the junction contained 22 bases not matched to a gene. CDR1 is SQVTM, CDR2 ANQGSEA, per germline. This CDR3 spans 19 amino acids. The CDR3 sequence is CSVETDLYGGVGGGETQYF. CDR3 coding DNA: TGCAGCGTTGAAACGGACCTCTACGGTGGCGTGGGCGGGGGAGAGACCCAGTACTTC.

The chain uses TRBV4-3 and TRBJ1-4; D is unclear. Germline V gene lookup returns CDR1 LGHNA and CDR2 YSLEER. The CDR3 contains 14 residues. Trimming took 1 base from V and 8 from J, leaving 11 bases between them. CDR3 sequence reads: CASSQVGLGEKLFF. In nucleotides, the CDR3 is TGCGCCAGCAGCCAAGTAGGGCTTGGCGAAAAACTGTTTTTT.

This chain uses TRBV5-6 with TRBJ2-1, with a tentative D call TRBD1 (5 bases). The V end lost 5 bases, the J end lost 3 bases, and 6 bases lay between the germline ends. The germline CDR1 and CDR2 sequences are SGHDT and YYEEEE. This CDR3 comprises 12 residues. CDR3 region: CASSTGYNEQFF. DNA of the CDR3: TGTGCCAGCAGTACAGGCTACAATGAGCAGTTCTTC.

V is TRBV9 and J is TRBJ1-1, with 12 positions matching TRBD1. Trimming at V came to 4 bases and at J to 11 bases, leaving 6 bases not matched to a gene. The length of the CDR3 is 13 residues. Germline-derived CDR1 and CDR2 are SGDLS and YYNGEE. The DNA for the CDR3 is TGTGCCAGCAGCATCGGGACAGGGGGCCAGGCTTTCTTT. Translation: CASSIGTGGQAFF.

V gene TRBV2 combines with J gene TRBJ2-2, with a weak D call TRBD2 (6 bases). Per germline, CDR1 SNHLY and CDR2 FYNNEI. V gave up 6 bases and J gave up 8 bases, with 16 bases separating them. The CDR3 runs 14 residues. The CDR3 region has the DNA TGTGCCAGCAGCCCTACAGCGGGTTGGGGGGAGCTGTTTTTT. This gives the protein CASSPTAGWGELFF.

This chain joins TRBV5-5 and TRBJ2-1, with D perhaps TRBD1 (6 bases). Germline values: CDR1 SGHKS, CDR2 YYEKEE (reference sequence). V lost 4 bases and J 4 bases, leaving 9 bases between the germline ends. The CDR3 length is 13 residues. The CDR3 DNA reads TGTGCCAGCAGCCTAGGGGGATACAATGAGCAGTTCTTC. Translating it yields CASSLGGYNEQFF.

This clone was found once. The V gene is TRBV5-1, the J gene TRBJ2-7, with 7 bases fitting TRBD1. V lost 1 base, J lost 2 bases, and 9 bases stayed unmatched. The CDR3 is 16 residues long. Germline V gives CDR1 SGHRS, CDR2 YFSETQ. The CDR3 bases are TGCGCCAGCAGCTTGTTTGAGACAGGGTTCACCTACGAGCAGTACTTC. This sequence encodes CASSLFETGFTYEQYF.

The CDR3 region is CASSFQGARGYEQYF. CDR3 nucleotides: TGTGCCAGCAGCTTTCAGGGGGCAAGGGGCTACGAGCAGTACTTC. The chain couples TRBV7-9 to TRBJ2-7; 8 nucleotides match TRBD1. Germline CDR1 and CDR2: SEHNR and FQNEAQ (reference sequence). Trimming cost V 3 bases and J 3 bases; bases outside gene matches: 7. The CDR3 runs to 15 residues.

The J gene is TRBJ2-7, the V gene TRBV4-3, with TRBD2 matching over 11 bases. Germline loops: CDR1 LGHNA, CDR2 YSLEER. This CDR3 spans 16 amino acids. After removal of 2 bases from V and 2 bases from J, the junction contained 5 bases not matched to a gene. In nucleotides, the CDR3 is TGCGCCAGCAGCCAAAGCGCGACTAGCGGGGCCTACGAGCAGTACTTC. Residues: CASSQSATSGAYEQYF.

The rearrangement joins TRBV6-1 to TRBJ2-4; weak D call: TRBD1 (6 bases). Deletions cut 2 bases from V and 3 bases from J, with 14 bases between. This CDR3 has 16 amino acids. Germline values: CDR1 MNHNS, CDR2 SASEGT. CDR3 amino acids: CASSEPGYRDKNIQYF. For the CDR3, the DNA is TGTGCCAGCAGTGAACCCGGATACAGGGACAAAAACATTCAGTACTTC.

The chain recombines TRBV4-3 with TRBJ2-1, with TRBD1 matching 7 bases. J was trimmed by 4 bases and V by 5 bases; bases with no gene match: 8. Germline CDR1 is LGHNA and CDR2 is YSLEER. The CDR3 is 15 residues long. The CDR3, as DNA: TGCGCCAGCAGCTTCCGGACAGGTGATTACAATGAGCAGTTCTTC. Its translation is CASSFRTGDYNEQFF.

The rearrangement uses TRBV28 and TRBJ1-1; D not resolved. This CDR3 contains 15 residues. Trimming took 4 bases from V and 6 from J, leaving 18 bases between them. CDR1 and CDR2 from the germline V gene are MDHEN and SYDVKM. CDR3 sequence (DNA): TGTGCCAGCAGTTATCCTACCGCGGGTTGGGCTGAAGCTTTCTTT. Translation gives CASSYPTAGWAEAFF.

The chain has TRBV29-1 and TRBJ2-7; 10 nucleotides match TRBD1. CDR1 and CDR2 from the germline V gene are SQVTM and ANQGSEA. The trim removed 6 bases at V and 7 bases at J, leaving 9 bases unmatched. The length of the CDR3 is 13 residues. The CDR3 DNA sequence: TGCAGCGTCCGAGGGGACAGGGGCGAAGAGCAGTACTTC. Amino acids: CSVRGDRGEEQYF.

In its sample, this clone was seen once. V usage is TRBV7-2 and J usage is TRBJ2-2; 10 bases line up with TRBD2. Germline CDR1 is SGHTA and CDR2 is FQGNSA. The CDR3 is 17 amino acids. Unmatched junction bases numbered 4, after V lost 2 bases and J lost 1 base. The CDR3 reads CASSLLLAGENTGELFF. The CDR3 DNA sequence: TGTGCCAGCAGCTTATTGCTAGCGGGGGAGAACACCGGGGAGCTGTTTTTT.

This sequence joins TRBV2 and TRBJ2-1; TRBD2 matches at 9 bases. V lost 1 base and J lost 10; bases outside the gene matches: 14. The CDR3 length is 17 residues. CDR1 and CDR2 (germline): SNHLY, FYNNEI. The CDR3 region has the DNA TGTGCCAGCAGTGAAGTGGACAGCGGGACTAGCTTGGTCGAGCAGTTCTTC. As protein: CASSEVDSGTSLVEQFF. Looking up the rest from reference TRBV2 and TRBJ2-1 gives the full variable domain: EPEVTQTPSHQVTQMGQEVILRCVPISNHLYFYWYRQILGQKVEFLVSFYNNEISEKSEIFDDQFSVERPDGSNFTLKIRSTKLEDSAMYFCASSEVDSGTSLVEQFFGPGTRLTVL.

This sequence joins TRBV5-4 and TRBJ1-3; 7 bases map to TRBD1. The V and J ends lost 0 bases and 0 bases, in that order; junction bases with no gene match: 0. Germline V lookup: CDR1 SGHNT, CDR2 YYREEE (reference sequence). There are 15 residues in the CDR3. The CDR3 loop is CASSLGTGSGNTIYF. The CDR3 nucleotides are TGTGCCAGCAGCTTGGGGACAGGCTCTGGAAACACCATATATTTT.

The chain is built from TRBV27 and TRBJ2-7, with TRBD2 matching 7 bases. The V gene's germline CDR1 is MNHEY and CDR2 SMNVEV (reference sequence). This CDR3 region has 15 residues. V was pared by 1 base and J by 5 bases, with 8 bases of the junction left unmatched. The CDR3: CASSLFPGGLDEQYF. CDR3 nucleotide sequence: TGTGCCAGCAGTTTATTTCCGGGGGGATTGGACGAGCAGTACTTC.

J is TRBJ2-1 and V is TRBV29-1; 8 bases are shared with TRBD1. This CDR3 is built from 17 residues. Germline CDR1 is SQVTM and CDR2 is ANQGSEA. Trimming at V came to 0 bases and at J to 0 bases, leaving 7 bases not matched to a gene. CDR3 in DNA: TGCAGCGTTGAAGATCAGGGGGCACGGAGCTCCTACAATGAGCAGTTCTTC. Its translation is CSVEDQGARSSYNEQFF.

The genes are TRBV6-6 and TRBJ2-5; no definite D call. The CDR3 runs to 15 residues. Germline V gene lookup returns CDR1 MNHNY and CDR2 SVGAGI (reference sequence). V lost 2 bases to trimming and J lost 0 bases, with 10 bases between them. The CDR3, as DNA: TGTGCCAGCAGTTACCGAGGACCAGACCAAGAGACCCAGTACTTC. Translation gives CASSYRGPDQETQYF.

The chain couples TRBV5-1 to TRBJ2-7; D is possibly TRBD2 (6 bases). CDR3 length equals 13 residues. Germline V gives CDR1 SGHRS, CDR2 YFSETQ. V lost 7 bases, J lost 2 bases, and 13 bases lay in between. DNA of the CDR3: TGCGCCAGCGGGCGGGGCTCGACCTACGAGCAGTACTTC. As protein: CASGRGSTYEQYF.

In nucleotides, the CDR3 is TGTGCCAGCAGCTCCCGTGGGACTCTGTACCAAGAGACCCAGTACTTC. It specifies CASSSRGTLYQETQYF. This chain uses TRBV7-9 with TRBJ2-5; D is possibly TRBD2 (6 bases). The V end was cut by 4 bases, the J end by 0 bases, with 15 bases between. The germline V gene has CDR1 SEHNR and CDR2 FQNEAQ (reference sequence). The CDR3 has 16 amino acids.

The chain has TRBV6-5 and TRBJ2-7; no reliable D call. The CDR3 totals 12 residues. Germline CDR1 MNHEY, CDR2 SVGAGI. The CDR3 DNA sequence: TGTGGCCCCGGTCTTAACTCCTACGAGCAGTACTTC. Translating it yields CGPGLNSYEQYF.

This clone was found a few times. The gene calls are TRBV19 and TRBJ1-5, with D maybe TRBD1 (5 bases). Germline CDR1 is LNHDA and CDR2 is SQIVND (reference sequence). The V gene lost 5 bases and the J gene lost 1 base, with 6 bases spanning the gap. The CDR3 is 13 residues long. The CDR3 protein is CASSGDSNQPQHF. As DNA, the CDR3 is TGTGCCAGTAGTGGGGACAGCAATCAGCCCCAGCATTTT.

V usage is TRBV7-2 and J usage is TRBJ2-5, with 8 bases matching TRBD2. CDR1 is SGHTA and CDR2 is FQGNSA in the germline V gene. V gave up 5 bases and J gave up 4 bases; unmatched junction bases: 9. The length of the CDR3 is 15 residues. CDR3 sequence (DNA): TGTGCCAGCAGCCCCTCCGGGGGGGGGACAGAGACCCAGTACTTC. Residues: CASSPSGGGTETQYF.

V is TRBV7-9 and J is TRBJ2-1; D ambiguous. V was trimmed by 3 bases and J by 3 bases, leaving 6 bases between them. The CDR3 is 13 residues long. Germline assignment: CDR1 SEHNR and CDR2 FQNEAQ (reference sequence). CDR3 amino acids: CASSFFDYNEQFF. CDR3 nucleotide sequence: TGTGCCAGCAGCTTCTTCGACTACAATGAGCAGTTCTTC.